This T cell receptor beta chain was retrieved from a study of cytomegalovirus exposure and HLA in healthy donors. Germline-derived CDR1 and CDR2 are MNHNY and SVGAGI (reference sequence). The CDR3 loop spans 13 amino acids. V shed 5 bases and J shed 1 base, with 8 bases lying between them. PCR employed 60 Vbeta and 13 Jbeta primers. TCRdb's table, derived via immunoSEQ multiplex PCR, lists solely in-frame clones and lacks some. The sample shows approximately 150,000 clones, approximately 80% of them seen only once. The J gene is TRBJ1-1, the V gene TRBV6-6; D gene uncertain. The receptor's source is a woman aged 30 to 39 in good health and CMV-seronegative. The sequenced material came from PBMCs. DNA for the CDR3: TGTGCCAGCAGTAGCCAATCGAACACTGAAGCTTTCTTT. It codes for CASSSQSNTEAFF.